The present TCR beta chain was sequenced within a study of CD8 T cells in ankylosing spondylitis. Study-level points and caveats: Prior work had noted some motif variants in reactive arthritis blood and synovial fluid. Relatively rare in peripheral blood, disease-linked clones were also CD8+. Reports say disease-linked clones showed up significantly more in matched ankylosing spondylitis synovial fluid.

Making use of molecular barcodes, quantitative 5'-RACE generated TCR beta libraries. Each CDR3 protein gets one entry after TCRdb re-called the 5' RACE reads with MiXCR. This table has around 180,000 distinct CDR3 sequences, 10% to 15% appearing once. This clonotype was detected many times. Its antigen is not identified. With V trimmed by 1 base and J by 4 bases, 7 bases remained unmatched. The germline gives CDR1 SGHVS, CDR2 FNYEAQ. This CDR3 comprises 17 residues. The chain is built from TRBV7-6 and TRBJ2-5; 12 bases match TRBD2. The clonotype was recovered from a female donor with ankylosing spondylitis or in good health (not recorded which). Sequencing used blood, either unsorted or a sorted T cell fraction (not recorded which). The CDR3 here is CASSLVGLAGSRETQYF. The CDR3 DNA reads as TGTGCCAGCAGCTTAGTCGGACTAGCGGGAAGTAGAGAGACCCAGTACTTC. Full variable domain (missing parts from reference TRBV7-6 and TRBJ2-5): GAGVSQSPRYKVTKRGQDVALRCDPISGHVSLYWYRQALGQGPEFLTYFNYEAQQDKSGLPNDRFSAERPEGSISTLTIQRTEQRDSAMYRCASSLVGLAGSRETQYFGPGTRLLVL.